Listed here are 16 T cell receptor beta chains from one sample, sequenced in a study of cytomegalovirus exposure and HLA in healthy donors. The PCR had 60 Vbeta and 13 Jbeta primers. TCRdb keeps only in-frame clones here, not all; method: immunoSEQ multiplex PCR. This sample carries under 200,000 clones, 84% of them seen once, and the ten largest clones take roughly 0.38%. Sequencing was done on a sample of PBMCs. The origin of the receptors is a boy younger than 10 in good health and CMV-seronegative.

V is TRBV5-1 and J is TRBJ2-5, with 13 bases lining up with TRBD2. The CDR3 is 17 residues long. The junction had 7 bases not matched to a gene; V was cut back by 4 bases and J by 1 base. CDR1 and CDR2 from the germline V gene are SGHRS and YFSETQ. This CDR3 reads CASSLGLAGEIQETQYF. For the CDR3, the DNA is TGCGCCAGCAGCCTAGGACTAGCGGGAGAGATCCAAGAGACCCAGTACTTC.

Of note for this clone: This is likely a read error, given that the CDR3 carries no conserved phenylalanine or tryptophan at its end. The DNA is left out, because the CDR3 cannot be placed on it with certainty; the CDR3 is given as TCRdb lists it. The chain has TRBV19 and TRBJ1-2. The CDR3 region is 12 residues in length, termini included. Germline V gene lookup returns CDR1 LNHDA and CDR2 SQIVND (reference sequence). CDR3 region: CASSSLSLGLAL.

The rearrangement links TRBV2 to TRBJ1-5, with D maybe TRBD1 (6 bases). The V end was cut by 3 bases, the J end by 6 bases, with 9 bases between. Germline CDR1 reads SNHLY; CDR2 reads FYNNEI. This CDR3 comprises 13 residues. CDR3 loop: CASSDTGFQPQHF. The CDR3 DNA follows: TGTGCCAGCAGTGATACAGGGTTTCAGCCCCAGCATTTT.

The genes are TRBV7-3 and TRBJ2-3, with D uncertain. Germline CDR1 and CDR2: SGHTA and FQGTGA. V lost 1 base, J lost 0 bases, and 8 bases lay in between. The CDR3 covers 15 residues. In DNA form, the CDR3 reads TGTGCCAGCAGCTTAATTTCGACTAGCACAGATACGCAGTATTTT. This translates into CASSLISTSTDTQYF.

The CDR3 DNA sequence: TGCGCCAGCAGCCGGGGACAGGGTCGGGACACAGATACGCAGTATTTT. Translation: CASSRGQGRDTDTQYF. The chain employs TRBV5-1 and TRBJ2-3; 9 bases agree with TRBD1. Losses at the gene ends were 4 bases for V and 2 bases for J; bases not matched to a gene: 8. CDR1 SGHRS and CDR2 YFSETQ come from the germline V gene. The CDR3 totals 16 residues.

This clone was recorded only once. This chain uses TRBV18 with TRBJ1-4; the match to TRBD1 covers 9 bases. Germline V lookup: CDR1 KGHSH, CDR2 LQKENI. V shed 2 bases and J 8 bases; nucleotides not matched to a gene: 6. This CDR3 comprises 15 residues. DNA of the CDR3: TGTGCCAGCTCACCAGGGGACAGGGTGCTGGAAAAACTGTTTTTT. Translated: CASSPGDRVLEKLFF.

The V and J genes are TRBV6-5 and TRBJ2-1, with TRBD1 identical over 8 bases. Germline V gives CDR1 MNHEY, CDR2 SVGAGI. The CDR3 consists of 15 residues. Losses at the gene ends were 5 bases for V and 3 bases for J; bases not matched to a gene: 6. CDR3 region: CASSNRDRSYNEQFF. Here the CDR3 DNA reads TGTGCCAGCAGTAACCGGGACAGGAGCTACAATGAGCAGTTCTTC.

V and J are TRBV2 and TRBJ2-5; 14 bases match TRBD2. The CDR3 loop spans 16 amino acids. Germline V gene sequence: CDR1 SNHLY, CDR2 FYNNEI. J lost 5 bases, V lost 8 bases, and 10 bases had no gene match. The CDR3 nucleotides read TGTGCCAGCGGAGGAAGGGGACTAGCGGGAGTTGAGACCCAGTACTTC. As protein: CASGGRGLAGVETQYF.

The genes are TRBV5-6 and TRBJ2-5; perhaps TRBD2 as D (6 bases). TRBJ2-7 matches the DNA end more closely, so the J call is doubtful. The CDR3 is 16 residues long. Germline lookup yields CDR1 SGHDT and CDR2 YYEEEE. CDR3 loop: CASSPGVGGYSYEQYF. The CDR3 DNA is TGTGCCAGCAGCCCGGGGGTTGGCGGGTACTCCTACGAGCAGTACTTC.

This clone came up once. The chain uses TRBV13 and TRBJ2-7; TRBD2 agrees at 8 bases. Trimming cost V 4 bases and J 12 bases; bases outside gene matches: 8. This CDR3 comprises 12 residues. CDR1 is PRHDT and CDR2 is FYEKMQ in the germline V gene (reference sequence). The CDR3 protein is CASSSGGEGRYF. Here the CDR3 DNA reads TGTGCCAGCAGCTCGGGAGGGGAGGGAAGGTACTTC.

This sequence joins TRBV12-5 and TRBJ1-5; 7 bases map to TRBD1. The V and J ends lost 5 bases and 0 bases, in that order; junction bases with no gene match: 10. This CDR3 spans 17 amino acids. Germline assignment: CDR1 LGHNT and CDR2 FRNRAP. CDR3 loop: CASGSHRGQPSNQPQHF. The CDR3 DNA reads TGTGCTAGTGGTAGCCACAGGGGACAACCTAGCAATCAGCCCCAGCATTTT.

This chain links TRBV7-2 with TRBJ1-5; D not resolved. V was cut by 6 bases and J by 4 bases, with 13 bases left in between. CDR3 length equals 14 residues. Germline V gene data show CDR1 as SGHTA and CDR2 as FQGNSA. DNA for the CDR3: TGTGCCAGCAGATCGAGGTTGCAGAATCAGCCCCAGCATTTT. It encodes CASRSRLQNQPQHF. Full variable domain (outside the CDR3, taken from reference TRBV7-2 and TRBJ1-5): GAGVSQSPSNKVTEKGKDVELRCDPISGHTALYWYRQSLGQGLEFLIYFQGNSAPDKSGLPSDRFSAERTGGSVSTLTIQRTQQEDSAVYLCASRSRLQNQPQHFGDGTRLSIL.

This chain joins TRBV5-4 and TRBJ1-2; 7 nucleotides line up with TRBD1. J gave up 2 bases and V 4 bases, and 5 bases lay outside the gene matches. This CDR3 comprises 14 residues. Germline CDR1 is SGHNT and CDR2 is YYREEE (reference sequence). The CDR3 sequence is CASSRPGQNYGYTF. Written as DNA, the CDR3 is TGTGCCAGCAGCCGCCCGGGACAGAACTATGGCTACACCTTC.

This chain connects TRBV28 to TRBJ2-1, with 10 positions matching TRBD1. Germline V gives CDR1 MDHEN, CDR2 SYDVKM. The CDR3 runs 15 residues. With 4 bases clipped from V and 1 base from J, the junction kept 1 base outside the gene matches. This CDR3 reads CASSWDRGSYNEQFF. CDR3 nucleotides: TGTGCCAGCAGTTGGGACAGGGGTTCCTACAATGAGCAGTTCTTC.

This rearrangement joins TRBV5-1 to TRBJ1-2, with D tentatively TRBD1 (5 bases). The germline V gene encodes CDR1 SGHRS and CDR2 YFSETQ. The CDR3 spans 15 residues. V gave up 1 base and J gave up 3 bases, with 13 bases separating them. CDR3: CASSLSDSAHYGYTF. CDR3 coding DNA: TGCGCCAGCAGCTTGAGCGACAGCGCACACTATGGCTACACCTTC. Variable domain in full (rest from reference TRBV5-1 and TRBJ1-2): KAGVTQTPRYLIKTRGQQVTLSCSPISGHRSVSWYQQTPGQGLQFLFEYFSETQRNKGNFPGRFSGRQFSNSRSEMNVSTLELGDSALYLCASSLSDSAHYGYTFGSGTRLTVV.

This sequence joins TRBV5-1 and TRBJ1-2; D ambiguous. The CDR3 sequence is 14 residues long. With 4 bases removed from V and 8 bases from J, the gap between germline ends came to 18 bases. Germline lookup yields CDR1 SGHRS and CDR2 YFSETQ. CDR3 protein: CASSPVAFAEGYTF. CDR3 nucleotide sequence: TGCGCCAGCAGCCCGGTCGCTTTTGCCGAGGGCTACACCTTC.